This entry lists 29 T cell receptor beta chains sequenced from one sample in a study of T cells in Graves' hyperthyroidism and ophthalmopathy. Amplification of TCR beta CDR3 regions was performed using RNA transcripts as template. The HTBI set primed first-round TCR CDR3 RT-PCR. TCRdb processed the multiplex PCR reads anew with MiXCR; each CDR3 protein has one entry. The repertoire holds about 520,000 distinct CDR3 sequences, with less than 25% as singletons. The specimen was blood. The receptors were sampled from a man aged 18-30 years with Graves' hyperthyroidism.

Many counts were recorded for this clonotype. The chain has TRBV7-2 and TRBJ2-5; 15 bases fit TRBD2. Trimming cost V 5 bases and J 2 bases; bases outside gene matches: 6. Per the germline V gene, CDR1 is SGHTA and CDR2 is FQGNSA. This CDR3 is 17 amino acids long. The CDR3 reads CASSRGLAGGWQETQYF. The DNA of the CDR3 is TGTGCCAGCAGCCGCGGACTAGCGGGGGGGTGGCAAGAGACCCAGTACTTC. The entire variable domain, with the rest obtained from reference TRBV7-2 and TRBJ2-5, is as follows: GAGVSQSPSNKVTEKGKDVELRCDPISGHTALYWYRQSLGQGLEFLIYFQGNSAPDKSGLPSDRFSAERTGGSVSTLTIQRTQQEDSAVYLCASSRGLAGGWQETQYFGPGTRLLVL.

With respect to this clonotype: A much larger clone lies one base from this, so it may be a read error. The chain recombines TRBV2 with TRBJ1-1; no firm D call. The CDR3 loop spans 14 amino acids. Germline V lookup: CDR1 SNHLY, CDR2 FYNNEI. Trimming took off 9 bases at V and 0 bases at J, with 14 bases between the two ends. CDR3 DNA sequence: TGTGCCAGTCGGGTTATCACTATGAACACTGAAGCTTTCTTT. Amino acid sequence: CASRVITMNTEAFF. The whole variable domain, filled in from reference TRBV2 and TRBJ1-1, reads EPEVTQTPSHQVTQMGQEVILRCVPISNHLYFYWYRQILGQKVEFLVSFYNNEISEKSEIFDDQFSVERPDGSNFTLKIRSTKLEDSAMYFCASRVITMNTEAFFGQGTRLTVV.

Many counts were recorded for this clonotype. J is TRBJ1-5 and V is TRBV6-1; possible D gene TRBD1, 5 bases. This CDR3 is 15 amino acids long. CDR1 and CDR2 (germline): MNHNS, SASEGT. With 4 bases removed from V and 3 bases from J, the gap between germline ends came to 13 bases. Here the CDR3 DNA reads TGTGCCAGCAGTGTTAGGGTAGGGGACAATCAGCCCCAGCATTTT. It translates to CASSVRVGDNQPQHF.

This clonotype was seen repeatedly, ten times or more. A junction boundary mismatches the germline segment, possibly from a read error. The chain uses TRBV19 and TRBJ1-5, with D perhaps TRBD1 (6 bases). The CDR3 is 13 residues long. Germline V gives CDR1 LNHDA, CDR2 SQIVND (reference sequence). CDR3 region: CASSIRGDQPQHF. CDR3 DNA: TGTGCCAGCAGTATCAGGGGAGATCAGCCCCAGCATTTT.

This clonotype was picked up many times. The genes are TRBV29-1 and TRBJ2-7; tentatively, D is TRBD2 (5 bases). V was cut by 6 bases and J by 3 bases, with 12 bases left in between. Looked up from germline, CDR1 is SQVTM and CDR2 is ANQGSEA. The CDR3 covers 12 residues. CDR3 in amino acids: CSVEGFGYEQYF. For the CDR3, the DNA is TGCAGCGTAGAGGGATTTGGCTACGAGCAGTACTTC.

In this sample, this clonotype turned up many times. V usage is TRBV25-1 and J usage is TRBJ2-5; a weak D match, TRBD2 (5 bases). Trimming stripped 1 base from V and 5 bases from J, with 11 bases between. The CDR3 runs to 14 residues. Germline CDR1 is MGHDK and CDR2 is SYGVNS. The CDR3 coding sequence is TGTGCCAGCAGTGAATGGAGGTTTCTGGAGACCCAGTACTTC. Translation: CASSEWRFLETQYF.

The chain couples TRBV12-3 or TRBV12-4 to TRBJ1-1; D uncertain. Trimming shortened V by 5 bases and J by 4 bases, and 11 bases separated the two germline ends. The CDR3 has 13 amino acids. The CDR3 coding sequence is TGTGCCAGCAGTCCCCTCCGGGGCACTGAAGCTTTCTTT. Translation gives CASSPLRGTEAFF.

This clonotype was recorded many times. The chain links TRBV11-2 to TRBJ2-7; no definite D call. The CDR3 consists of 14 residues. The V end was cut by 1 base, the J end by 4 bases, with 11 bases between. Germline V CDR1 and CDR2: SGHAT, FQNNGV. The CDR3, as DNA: TGTGCCAGCAGCTTAGGTTGGGTGGCGTACGAGCAGTACTTC. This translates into CASSLGWVAYEQYF. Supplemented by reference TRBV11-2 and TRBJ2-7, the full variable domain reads EAGVAQSPRYKIIEKRQSVAFWCNPISGHATLYWYQQILGQGPKLLIQFQNNGVVDDSQLPKDRFSAERLKGVDSTLKIQPAKLEDSAVYLCASSLGWVAYEQYFGPGTRLTVT.

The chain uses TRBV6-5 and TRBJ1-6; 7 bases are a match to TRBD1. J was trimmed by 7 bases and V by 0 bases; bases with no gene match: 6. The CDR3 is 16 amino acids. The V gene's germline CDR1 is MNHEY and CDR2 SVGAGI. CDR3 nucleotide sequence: TGTGCCAGCAGTTACTCGAGGGGACAGCCGAATTCACCCCTCCACTTT. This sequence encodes CASSYSRGQPNSPLHF.

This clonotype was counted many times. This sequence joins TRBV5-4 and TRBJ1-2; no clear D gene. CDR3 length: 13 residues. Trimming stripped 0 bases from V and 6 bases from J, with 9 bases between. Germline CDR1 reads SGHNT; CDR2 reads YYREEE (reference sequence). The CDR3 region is CASSLGGAHGYTF. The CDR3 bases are TGTGCCAGCAGCTTGGGGGGAGCCCATGGCTACACCTTC.

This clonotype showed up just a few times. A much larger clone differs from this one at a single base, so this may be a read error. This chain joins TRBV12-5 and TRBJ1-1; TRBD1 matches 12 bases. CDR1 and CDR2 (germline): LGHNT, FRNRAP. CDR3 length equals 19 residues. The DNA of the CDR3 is TGTGCTAGTGGTTTGGTACCCCTTAGGAGCGGGACAGGGGGCACTGAATCTTTCTTT. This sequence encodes CASGLVPLRSGTGGTESFF.

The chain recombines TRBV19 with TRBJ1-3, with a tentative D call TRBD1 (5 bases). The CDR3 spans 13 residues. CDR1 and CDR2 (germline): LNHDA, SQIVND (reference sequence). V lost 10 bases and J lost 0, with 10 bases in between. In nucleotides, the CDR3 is TGTGCCACCCGACAGAGCTCTGGAAACACCATATATTTT. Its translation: CATRQSSGNTIYF.

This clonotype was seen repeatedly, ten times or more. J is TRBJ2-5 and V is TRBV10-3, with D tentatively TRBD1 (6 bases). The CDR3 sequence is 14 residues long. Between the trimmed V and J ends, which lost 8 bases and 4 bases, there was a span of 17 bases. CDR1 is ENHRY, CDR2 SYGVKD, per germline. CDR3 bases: TGTGCCATCGGAGCAGGGGCAGGACTAGAGACCCAGTACTTC. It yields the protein CAIGAGAGLETQYF.

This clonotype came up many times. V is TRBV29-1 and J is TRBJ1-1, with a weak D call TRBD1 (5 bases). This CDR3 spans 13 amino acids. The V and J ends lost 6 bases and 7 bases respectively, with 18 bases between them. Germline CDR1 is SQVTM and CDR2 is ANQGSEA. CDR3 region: CSVEEQEWGEAFF. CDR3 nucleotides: TGCAGCGTCGAGGAACAGGAGTGGGGTGAAGCTTTCTTT.

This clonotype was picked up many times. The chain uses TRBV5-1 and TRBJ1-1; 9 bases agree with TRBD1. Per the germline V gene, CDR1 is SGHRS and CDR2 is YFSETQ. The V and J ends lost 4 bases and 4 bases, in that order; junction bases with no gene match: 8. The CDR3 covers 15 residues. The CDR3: CASSPGQGLSTEAFF. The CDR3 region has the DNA TGCGCCAGCAGCCCGGGACAGGGTCTGTCCACTGAAGCTTTCTTT.

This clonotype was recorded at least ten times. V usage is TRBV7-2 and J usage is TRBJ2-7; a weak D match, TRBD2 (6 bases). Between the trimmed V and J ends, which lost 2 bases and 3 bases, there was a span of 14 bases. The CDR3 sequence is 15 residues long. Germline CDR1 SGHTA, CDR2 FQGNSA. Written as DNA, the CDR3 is TGTGCCAGCAGCTTATCATACGGGGGAGGCTACGAGCAGTACTTC. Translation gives CASSLSYGGGYEQYF.

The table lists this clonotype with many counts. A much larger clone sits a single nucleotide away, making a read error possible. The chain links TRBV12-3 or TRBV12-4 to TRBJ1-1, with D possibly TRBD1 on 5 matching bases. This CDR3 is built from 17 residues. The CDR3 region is CACSPVTRGTWGTEAFF. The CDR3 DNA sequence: TGTGCCTGCAGTCCGGTTACCCGGGGGACCTGGGGCACTGAAGCTTTCTTT.

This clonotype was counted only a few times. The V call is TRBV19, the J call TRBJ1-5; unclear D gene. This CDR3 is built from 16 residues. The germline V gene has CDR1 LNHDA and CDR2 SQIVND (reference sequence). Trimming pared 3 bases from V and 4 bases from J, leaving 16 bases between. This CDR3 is CASSIGLSGGNQPQHF. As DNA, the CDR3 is TGTGCCAGTAGTATTGGGCTAAGCGGTGGGAATCAGCCCCAGCATTTT.

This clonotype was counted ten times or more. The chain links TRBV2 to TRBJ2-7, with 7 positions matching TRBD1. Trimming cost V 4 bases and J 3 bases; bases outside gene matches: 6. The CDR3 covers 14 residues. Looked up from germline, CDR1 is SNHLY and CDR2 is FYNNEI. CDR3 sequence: CASSVSQGFYEQYF. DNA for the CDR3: TGTGCCAGCAGTGTATCACAGGGGTTCTACGAGCAGTACTTC.

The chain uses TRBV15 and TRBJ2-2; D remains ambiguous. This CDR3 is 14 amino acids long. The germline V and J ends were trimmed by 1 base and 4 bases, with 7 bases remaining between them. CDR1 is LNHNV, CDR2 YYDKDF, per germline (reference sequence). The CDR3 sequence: CATSRVASTGELFF. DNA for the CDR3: TGTGCCACCAGCAGAGTTGCCAGCACCGGGGAGCTGTTTTTT.

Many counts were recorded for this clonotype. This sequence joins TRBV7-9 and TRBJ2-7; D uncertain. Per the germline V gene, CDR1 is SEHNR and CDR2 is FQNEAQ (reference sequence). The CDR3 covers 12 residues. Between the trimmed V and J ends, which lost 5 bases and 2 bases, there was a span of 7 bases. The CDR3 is CASSPKAYEQYF. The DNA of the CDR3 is TGTGCCAGCAGCCCCAAAGCCTACGAGCAGTACTTC.

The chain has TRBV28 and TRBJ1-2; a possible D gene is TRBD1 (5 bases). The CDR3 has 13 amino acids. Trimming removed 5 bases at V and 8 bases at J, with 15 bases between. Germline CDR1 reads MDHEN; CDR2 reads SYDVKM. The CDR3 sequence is CASSGHPRGGYTF. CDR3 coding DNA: TGTGCCAGCAGTGGACATCCCAGAGGGGGCTACACCTTC.

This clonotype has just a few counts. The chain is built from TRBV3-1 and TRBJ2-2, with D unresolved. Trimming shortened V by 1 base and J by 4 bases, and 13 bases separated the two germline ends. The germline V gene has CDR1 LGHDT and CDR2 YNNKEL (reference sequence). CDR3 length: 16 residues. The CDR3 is CASSQVPLAATGELFF. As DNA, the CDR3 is TGTGCCAGCAGCCAAGTACCCCTGGCAGCCACCGGGGAGCTGTTTTTT.

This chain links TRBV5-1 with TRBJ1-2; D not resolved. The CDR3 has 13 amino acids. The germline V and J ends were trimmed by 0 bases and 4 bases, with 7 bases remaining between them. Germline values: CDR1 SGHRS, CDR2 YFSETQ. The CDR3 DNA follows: TGCGCCAGCAGCTTGGCAGAGTCCTATGGCTACACCTTC. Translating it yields CASSLAESYGYTF.

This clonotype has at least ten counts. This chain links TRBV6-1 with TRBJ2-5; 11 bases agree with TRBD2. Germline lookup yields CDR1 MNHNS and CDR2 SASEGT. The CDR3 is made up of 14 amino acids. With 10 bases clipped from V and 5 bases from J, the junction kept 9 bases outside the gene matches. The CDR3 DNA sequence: TGTGCCACCACAACTAGCGGGAGAAGGGAGACCCAGTACTTC. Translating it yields CATTTSGRRETQYF.

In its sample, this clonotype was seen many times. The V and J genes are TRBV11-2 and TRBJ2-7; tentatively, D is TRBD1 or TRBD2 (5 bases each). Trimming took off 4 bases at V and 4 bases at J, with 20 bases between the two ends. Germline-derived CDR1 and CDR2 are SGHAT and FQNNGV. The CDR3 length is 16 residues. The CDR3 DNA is TGTGCCAGCAGCTCATCCTCCGGGACGCAGGCGTACGAGCAGTACTTC. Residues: CASSSSSGTQAYEQYF.

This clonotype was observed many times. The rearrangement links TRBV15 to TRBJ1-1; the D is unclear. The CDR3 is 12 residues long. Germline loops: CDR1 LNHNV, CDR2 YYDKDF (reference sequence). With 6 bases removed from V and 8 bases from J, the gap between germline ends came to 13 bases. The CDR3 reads CATSWKGGEAFF. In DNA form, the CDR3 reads TGTGCCACCAGTTGGAAGGGCGGGGAAGCTTTCTTT.

CDR3 DNA sequence: TGTGCCCGTAGGACAGACTACGAGCAGTACTTC. It is translated as CARRTDYEQYF. The chain has TRBV30 and TRBJ2-7, with TRBD1 as a possible D gene (6 bases). The CDR3 is 11 amino acids. Trimming left V 8 bases short and J 3 bases short, with 11 bases between. CDR1 GTSNPN and CDR2 SVGIG come from the germline V gene (reference sequence).

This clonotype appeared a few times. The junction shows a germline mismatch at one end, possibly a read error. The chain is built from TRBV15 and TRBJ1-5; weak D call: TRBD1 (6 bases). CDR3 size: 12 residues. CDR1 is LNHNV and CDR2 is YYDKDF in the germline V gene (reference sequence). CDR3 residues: CVTRGSNQPQHF. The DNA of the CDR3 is TGTGTCACCAGGGGATCAAATCAGCCCCAGCATTTT.